These 28 T cell receptor beta chains share one sample of origin, sequenced in a study of blood T cell repertoires in COVID-19. TCRdb's copy holds only in-frame clones and misses some; the assay was immunoSEQ multiplex PCR. Of about 150,000 clones detected, over 70% appear once; the ten largest clones hold under 3%. Sequenced sample: peripheral blood. The receptors stem from a woman aged 60-70 years with acute or convalescent COVID-19.

The chain has TRBV27 and TRBJ2-7; a weak D match, TRBD1 (5 bases). The CDR3 loop spans 17 amino acids. The germline V and J ends were trimmed by 1 base and 0 bases, with 16 bases remaining between them. The germline gives CDR1 MNHEY, CDR2 SMNVEV (reference sequence). The CDR3 loop reads CASSLFPTGDSSYEQYF. Written as DNA, the CDR3 is TGTGCCAGCAGTTTATTCCCCACAGGTGATAGCTCCTACGAGCAGTACTTC.

This clone was seen only once. J is TRBJ1-2 and V is TRBV4-1; a possible D gene is TRBD1 (6 bases). Germline values: CDR1 MGHRA, CDR2 YSYEKL. The CDR3 is 15 residues long. Trimming took off 1 base at V and 1 base at J, with 10 bases between the two ends. CDR3: CASSQATGINYGYTF. The CDR3 DNA reads as TGCGCCAGCAGCCAAGCGACAGGAATTAACTATGGCTACACCTTC.

The chain couples TRBV28 to TRBJ1-1; possible D gene TRBD1, 6 bases. The germline V and J ends were trimmed by 5 bases and 0 bases, with 13 bases remaining between them. CDR1 is MDHEN and CDR2 is SYDVKM in the germline V gene. The CDR3 covers 15 residues. CDR3 sequence reads: CASSPRTALNTEAFF. The CDR3 DNA reads as TGTGCCAGCAGTCCCAGGACAGCTTTGAACACTGAAGCTTTCTTT.

This chain uses TRBV7-2 with TRBJ1-5; perhaps TRBD1 as D (5 bases). Germline CDR1 SGHTA, CDR2 FQGNSA. There are 14 residues in the CDR3. V was cut by 6 bases and J by 0 bases, with 9 bases left in between. The CDR3 is CASSWGSSNQPQHF. The CDR3 DNA reads as TGTGCCAGCAGTTGGGGCTCTAGCAATCAGCCCCAGCATTTT. The full variable domain, in which reference TRBV7-2 and TRBJ1-5 provide the parts outside the CDR3, is GAGVSQSPSNKVTEKGKDVELRCDPISGHTALYWYRQSLGQGLEFLIYFQGNSAPDKSGLPSDRFSAERTGGSVSTLTIQRTQQEDSAVYLCASSWGSSNQPQHFGDGTRLSIL.

The chain recombines TRBV5-1 with TRBJ2-7; D is unclear. V lost 0 bases to trimming and J lost 3 bases, with 10 bases between them. The germline gives CDR1 SGHRS, CDR2 YFSETQ. This CDR3 contains 14 residues. CDR3 nucleotide sequence: TGCGCCAGCAGCTTGGGCCAGAATGTCTACGAGCAGTACTTC. Residues: CASSLGQNVYEQYF.

This sequence joins TRBV9 and TRBJ1-5; TRBD1 matches at 7 bases. Germline loops: CDR1 SGDLS, CDR2 YYNGEE. V was pared by 4 bases and J by 4 bases, with 8 bases of the junction left unmatched. The CDR3 contains 15 residues. CDR3 sequence (DNA): TGTGCCAGCAGCCCCCGACAGGGCGAAAATCAGCCCCAGCATTTT. Protein sequence: CASSPRQGENQPQHF.

The chain links TRBV5-1 to TRBJ1-1, with D possibly matching TRBD1 (5 bases). Trimming removed 0 bases from V and 2 bases from J, with 8 bases in between. This CDR3 is built from 14 residues. Germline-derived CDR1 and CDR2 are SGHRS and YFSETQ. DNA for the CDR3: TGCGCCAGCAGCTTGGCCCAGGGTAACACTGAAGCTTTCTTT. Its translation: CASSLAQGNTEAFF.

The genes are TRBV18 and TRBJ1-4; tentative D call: TRBD1 (6 bases). V was shortened by 3 bases and J by 5 bases, with 13 bases between the two germline ends. The CDR3 sequence is 15 residues long. Germline V lookup: CDR1 KGHSH, CDR2 LQKENI. The CDR3 bases are TGTGCCAGCTCACCTCCTGGGACACAAAATGAAAAACTGTTTTTT. Encoded protein: CASSPPGTQNEKLFF.

The gene calls are TRBV3-1 (or the pseudogene TRBV3-2) and TRBJ2-6; D might be TRBD1 (6 bases). Germline CDR1 LGHDT, CDR2 YNNKEL (reference sequence). V was cut by 4 bases and J by 0 bases, with 7 bases left in between. CDR3 length equals 15 residues. CDR3 amino acids: CASSLRGSGANVLTF. CDR3 bases: TGTGCCAGCAGCCTCAGGGGCTCTGGGGCCAACGTCCTGACTTTC.

This chain connects TRBV19 to TRBJ1-4, with 7 bases identical to TRBD1. The CDR3 loop spans 14 amino acids. Unmatched junction bases numbered 5, after V lost 6 bases and J lost 4 bases. Germline CDR1 reads LNHDA; CDR2 reads SQIVND (reference sequence). The CDR3, as DNA: TGTGCCAGTAGGAAGGGGACAGTTAATGAAAAACTGTTTTTT. Its protein product is CASRKGTVNEKLFF.

The chain is built from TRBV28 and TRBJ1-2; D uncertain. The V end was cut by 5 bases, the J end by 2 bases, with 3 bases between. Germline V gives CDR1 MDHEN, CDR2 SYDVKM. The CDR3 covers 11 residues. The CDR3 bases are TGTGCCAGCAGTCAAAACTATGGCTACACCTTC. Translated: CASSQNYGYTF.

This sequence joins TRBV7-2 and TRBJ1-4; D unresolved. Trimming removed 5 bases from V and 4 bases from J, with 11 bases in between. The CDR3 is 14 residues long. CDR1 and CDR2 from the germline V gene are SGHTA and FQGNSA. The chain's CDR3 is CASSTEQFNEKLFF. CDR3 coding DNA: TGTGCCAGCAGCACCGAACAGTTTAATGAAAAACTGTTTTTT.

The V call is TRBV7-2, the J call TRBJ2-7, with 8 bases aligning to TRBD1. CDR3 length equals 16 residues. Germline lookup yields CDR1 SGHTA and CDR2 FQGNSA. J was trimmed by 5 bases and V by 2 bases; bases with no gene match: 11. The CDR3 sequence is CASSLLGQGAPNEQYF. The CDR3 DNA is TGTGCCAGCAGCTTATTAGGCCAGGGGGCTCCTAACGAGCAGTACTTC.

The chain carries TRBV3-1 (or the pseudogene TRBV3-2) and TRBJ2-2, with TRBD1 identical over 11 bases. The CDR3 contains 16 residues. The germline V gene has CDR1 LGHDT and CDR2 YNNKEL (reference sequence). Germline trimming cut 1 base from V and 7 bases from J; bases unmatched to any gene: 5. In nucleotides, the CDR3 is TGTGCCAGCAGCCAAGCGGACAGGGGGCGAGGCGGGGAGCTGTTTTTT. It is translated as CASSQADRGRGGELFF.

This clone came up a few times. The chain uses TRBV10-3 and TRBJ1-5; TRBD1 agrees at 9 bases. Per germline, CDR1 ENHRY and CDR2 SYGVKD. The CDR3 is 13 amino acids. J gave up 10 bases and V 2 bases, and 3 bases lay outside the gene matches. The CDR3 DNA follows: TGTGCCATCAGTGAGGGGACAGGGTCTCCCCAGCATTTT. This codes for CAISEGTGSPQHF.

The chain recombines TRBV19 with TRBJ1-2; D not resolved. The CDR3 consists of 12 residues. Germline V gene data show CDR1 as LNHDA and CDR2 as SQIVND (reference sequence). The V end lost 1 base, the J end lost 7 bases, and 7 bases lay between the germline ends. CDR3: CASSIGERGYTF. The CDR3 nucleotides read TGTGCCAGTAGTATAGGGGAGCGTGGCTACACCTTC. Combining the CDR3 with reference TRBV19 and TRBJ1-2 gives the whole variable domain DGGITQSPKYLFRKEGQNVTLSCEQNLNHDAMYWYRQDPGQGLRLIYYSQIVNDFQKGDIAEGYSVSREKKESFPLTVTSAQKNPTAFYLCASSIGERGYTFGSGTRLTVV.

The count of this clone is one. This chain links TRBV4-1 with TRBJ1-5; D unclear. The germline V gene encodes CDR1 MGHRA and CDR2 YSYEKL. Trimming removed 0 bases from V and 1 base from J, with 19 bases in between. This CDR3 has 19 residues. CDR3 sequence (DNA): TGCGCCAGCAGCCAAGAGGGAGGAAATCCTGCGTACAGCAATCAGCCCCAGCATTTT. This gives the protein CASSQEGGNPAYSNQPQHF.

This chain connects TRBV10-3 to TRBJ1-5; D might be TRBD1 (6 bases). Germline V CDR1 and CDR2: ENHRY, SYGVKD. The V and J ends lost 11 bases and 4 bases respectively, with 12 bases between them. This CDR3 has 12 residues. The CDR3 sequence: CAVRQENQPQHF. DNA for the CDR3: TGTGCCGTCCGACAGGAGAATCAGCCCCAGCATTTT.

The chain links TRBV6-2 or TRBV6-3 to TRBJ1-4; D may be TRBD1 (5 bases). The V gene's germline CDR1 is MNHEY and CDR2 SVGEGT. The CDR3 loop spans 14 amino acids. V was pared by 5 bases and J by 8 bases, with 15 bases between. CDR3 in amino acids: CASSRQGSVEKLFF. DNA for the CDR3: TGTGCCAGCAGTCGGCAGGGTTCGGTGGAAAAACTGTTTTTT.

This chain connects TRBV27 to TRBJ1-6; 10 positions match TRBD1. This CDR3 has 14 residues. Germline CDR1 and CDR2: MNHEY and SMNVEV (reference sequence). The V segment lost 8 bases and the J segment 5 bases; nucleotides outside the gene matches: 3. This CDR3 is CASRGTGDNSPLHF. CDR3 DNA: TGTGCCAGCCGCGGGACAGGGGATAATTCACCCCTCCACTTT.

The chain uses TRBV6-5 and TRBJ2-3; D is uncertain. CDR3 length: 13 residues. Trimming removed 4 bases from V and 3 bases from J, with 8 bases in between. Germline V gene sequence: CDR1 MNHEY, CDR2 SVGAGI. CDR3 residues: CASSSPVTDTQYF. The CDR3 nucleotides read TGTGCCAGCAGTTCCCCAGTAACAGATACGCAGTATTTT.

Only a few counts were recorded for this clone. V usage is TRBV14 and J usage is TRBJ2-7; D is unclear. Trimming took off 4 bases at V and 2 bases at J, with 12 bases between the two ends. In germline, CDR1 is SGHDN, CDR2 FVKESK. The CDR3 totals 14 residues. The chain's CDR3 is CASSPPMQAYEQYF. CDR3 nucleotides: TGTGCCAGCAGCCCTCCGATGCAGGCCTACGAGCAGTACTTC.

The V call is TRBV5-6, the J call TRBJ2-7; TRBD1 is a possible D gene (6 bases). The CDR3 is 15 residues long. Trimming removed 1 base from V and 9 bases from J, with 20 bases in between. Germline V gene data show CDR1 as SGHDT and CDR2 as YYEEEE. The chain's CDR3 is CASSLSGQGPLGQYF. DNA of the CDR3: TGTGCCAGCAGCTTGTCGGGACAAGGCCCATTGGGGCAGTACTTC.

The V gene is TRBV19, the J gene TRBJ1-4; tentatively, D is TRBD1 (5 bases). Per the germline V gene, CDR1 is LNHDA and CDR2 is SQIVND (reference sequence). Trimming took off 10 bases at V and 8 bases at J, with 20 bases between the two ends. CDR3 length: 14 amino acids. CDR3 sequence: CATSKGALGEKLFF. For the CDR3, the DNA is TGTGCCACCTCGAAAGGGGCCCTCGGAGAAAAACTGTTTTTT.

The V call is TRBV7-9, the J call TRBJ1-4; 7 nucleotides match TRBD1. The CDR3 is 16 amino acids. CDR1 is SEHNR and CDR2 is FQNEAQ in the germline V gene (reference sequence). V was clipped by 5 bases and J by 7 bases; unmatched bases: 13. CDR3 amino acids: CASSPQGQNIGEKLFF. The CDR3 DNA reads as TGTGCCAGCAGCCCCCAGGGACAGAACATTGGTGAAAAACTGTTTTTT.

There are a few counts of this clone. J is TRBJ2-7 and V is TRBV7-9, with 11 bases fitting TRBD1. The germline V gene encodes CDR1 SEHNR and CDR2 FQNEAQ (reference sequence). Trimming at V came to 4 bases and at J to 5 bases, leaving 4 bases not matched to a gene. This CDR3 spans 14 amino acids. The CDR3 sequence: CASSSWTGGDEQYF. Here the CDR3 DNA reads TGTGCCAGCAGCTCCTGGACAGGGGGCGACGAGCAGTACTTC.

The chain recombines TRBV7-2 with TRBJ2-4, with 8 positions matching TRBD1. V lost 6 bases, J lost 7 bases, and 5 bases stayed unmatched. The length of the CDR3 is 13 residues. Germline-derived CDR1 and CDR2 are SGHTA and FQGNSA. CDR3 amino acids: CASSVDRVNIQYF. DNA of the CDR3: TGTGCCAGCAGTGTGGACAGGGTTAACATTCAGTACTTC.

This clone occurred many times. This sequence joins TRBV18 and TRBJ1-2, with 8 positions matching TRBD1. Looked up from germline, CDR1 is KGHSH and CDR2 is LQKENI. Trimming took 3 bases from V and 4 from J; bases not matched to a gene: 10. The length of the CDR3 is 16 residues. The CDR3 reads CASSPSGQGGTYGYTF. The CDR3 DNA is TGTGCCAGCTCACCCTCTGGACAGGGAGGTACCTATGGCTACACCTTC. The full variable domain, in which reference TRBV18 and TRBJ1-2 provide the parts outside the CDR3, is NAGVMQNPRHLVRRRGQEARLRCSPMKGHSHVYWYRQLPEEGLKFMVYLQKENIIDESGMPKERFSAEFPKEGPSILRIQQVVRGDSAAYFCASSPSGQGGTYGYTFGSGTRLTVV.